Listed below are T cell receptor beta chains from one sample, sequenced in a study of cytomegalovirus exposure and HLA in healthy donors. Profiled with immunoSEQ multiplex PCR; TCRdb holds only in-frame clones, not every one. The sample yields 100,000 or so clones, under 85% seen once. The sequenced sample was PBMCs. These TCRs come from a man aged 35-49 years in good health and CMV-seronegative. Each CDR3 is given without its conserved first and last residue.

J gene,V gene,CDR3 protein
TRBJ1-2,TRBV18,ASSPQGSLRGYT
TRBJ1-1,TRBV19,ASRKDRGTGMTEAF
TRBJ2-7,TRBV19,ASSIQGSGNEQY
TRBJ1-4,TRBV30,AWSIRRGNEKLF
TRBJ2-3,TRBV27,ASSLSGGKYTQY
TRBJ2-5,TRBV29-1,SVGSRGWWETQY
TRBJ1-2,TRBV5-5,ASSLGQLFGYT
TRBJ2-2,TRBV9,ASSVVQGIPLANTGELF
TRBJ2-5,TRBV7-9,ASSPGRGQETQY
TRBJ2-7,TRBV10-3,AISETDRASPYEQY
TRBJ1-2,TRBV5-1,ASSLAGPEGYT
TRBJ1-4,TRBV4-1,ASSQPLDRGEKLF
TRBJ2-7,TRBV9,ASSFTGTSGAYEQY
TRBJ2-2,TRBV14,ASSPSWGELF
TRBJ1-1,TRBV27,ASSLSEGTEAF
TRBJ2-3,TRBV27,ASSFWRGTDTQY
TRBJ1-2,TRBV10-3,AISSRQGEGYGYT
TRBJ1-2,TRBV15,ATSKGQAESYT
TRBJ1-3,TRBV28,ASSSPGTGTAGNTIY
TRBJ1-3,TRBV18,ASSRDTSGNTIY
TRBJ2-1,TRBV7-6,ASSLGENNEQF
TRBJ2-3,TRBV21-1,ASSRTLAGGVTDTQY
TRBJ1-5,TRBV28,ASSPTPDRGRGQPQH
TRBJ2-5,TRBV7-9,ASSPKRRLQETQY
TRBJ1-1,TRBV18,ASSGLGGTEAF
TRBJ1-1,TRBV6-5,ASSYRQGDTEAF
TRBJ1-1,TRBV29-1,SVGEGRGTEAF
TRBJ2-7,TRBV5-3,AKQQGANHEQY
TRBJ2-6,TRBV6-1,ASSVRVTAGANVLT
TRBJ1-6,TRBV5-6,ASSHDRNSPLH
TRBJ2-3,TRBV10-3,AIRDEAGGKDTQY
TRBJ2-1,TRBV5-1,ASTLVLGGGQNEQF
TRBJ2-2,TRBV6-6,ARLAGTPELF
TRBJ1-5,TRBV5-8,ASSPRTVSYSNQPQH
TRBJ1-2,TRBV7-2,ASSAGQGGTGYGYT
TRBJ1-1,TRBV11-2,ASSLEVGGVARVS
TRBJ2-5,TRBV9,ASTVGQGAETQY
TRBJ2-1,TRBV11-2,ASSRGDYWNEQF
TRBJ2-3,TRBV5-1,ASSLVQRTDTQY
TRBJ1-1,TRBV19,ASSIPGTGAGTEAF
TRBJ1-1,TRBV2,ASSGEENTEAF
TRBJ2-1,TRBV2,ASRDGGGPSSNEQF
TRBJ1-2,TRBV5-5,ASSLGTGGDGYT
TRBJ1-5,TRBV7-2,ASSPAGRQPQH
TRBJ2-7,TRBV12-5,ASASTQGGSYEQY
TRBJ1-3,TRBV10-3,AISAGPISGNTIY
TRBJ1-1,TRBV7-2,ASSLGVTGKTEAF
TRBJ1-1,TRBV6-1,ASKETGFTEAF
TRBJ2-7,TRBV6-6,ASSFGQNYEQY
TRBJ1-5,TRBV18,ASSPDRDQPQH
TRBJ2-2,TRBV5-1,ASGLEGVRNTGELF